The present T cell receptor (beta chain) was sequenced within a study of cytomegalovirus exposure and HLA in healthy donors. Trimming removed 2 bases from V and 5 bases from J; junction bases left unmatched: 4. Germline CDR1 reads MNHEY; CDR2 reads SVGAGI. The CDR3 spans 14 residues. PCR primers comprised 60 Vbeta and 13 Jbeta primers. Profiled with immunoSEQ multiplex PCR; TCRdb holds only in-frame clones, not every one. In all, the sample yields more than 65,000 clones. With regard to this clone: What it binds is not known.

Findings and caveats of the study: Rates of TCR association differed by HLA locus in a later analysis, with DRB1 highest and HLA-C lowest.

Source material: PBMCs. The chain has TRBV6-5 and TRBJ2-7; TRBD1 matches 9 bases. The receptor's source is a man aged 35 to 55 in good health and CMV-seronegative. For the CDR3, the DNA is TGTGCCAGCAGTTACAGAACAGGGGGCAACGAGCAGTACTTC. Its protein product is CASSYRTGGNEQYF.